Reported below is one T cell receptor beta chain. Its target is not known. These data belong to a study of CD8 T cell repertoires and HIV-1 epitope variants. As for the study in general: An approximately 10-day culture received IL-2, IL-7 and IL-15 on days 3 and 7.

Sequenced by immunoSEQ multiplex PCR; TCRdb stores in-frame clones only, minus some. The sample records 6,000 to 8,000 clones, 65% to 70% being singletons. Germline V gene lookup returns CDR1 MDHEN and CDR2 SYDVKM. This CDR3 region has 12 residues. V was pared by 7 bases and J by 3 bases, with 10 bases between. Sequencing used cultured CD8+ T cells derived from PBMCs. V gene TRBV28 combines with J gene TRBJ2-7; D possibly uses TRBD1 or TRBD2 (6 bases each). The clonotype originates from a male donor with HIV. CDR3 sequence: CASTEGVYEQYF. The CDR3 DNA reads TGTGCCAGCACGGAGGGGGTCTACGAGCAGTACTTC. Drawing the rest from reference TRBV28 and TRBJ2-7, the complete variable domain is DVKVTQSSRYLVKRTGEKVFLECVQDMDHENMFWYRQDPGLGLRLIYFSYDVKMKEKGDIPEGYSVSREKKERFSLILESASTNQTSMYLCASTEGVYEQYFGPGTRLTVT.